Presented here are 28 T cell receptor beta chains from one specimen sequenced in a study. TCRdb redid the calling of the 5' RACE reads with MiXCR, one entry per CDR3 protein. The sample carries under 65,000 distinct CDR3 sequences, around 28% recorded once. Sequences were obtained from tumor-infiltrating memory CD4+ T cells sorted from the breast tumor. The subset: memory CD4+ T cells, CD4+CD45RO+CD25-. The receptors derive from a female donor with breast cancer.

Comments on this clonotype: A clone one base away is much larger, so this may be a read error. This CDR3 is missing its conserved last phenylalanine or tryptophan, likely due to a read error. V and J are TRBV20-1 and TRBJ2-5, with 8 bases fitting TRBD2. V gave up 3 bases and J gave up 4 bases; unmatched junction bases: 7. CDR3 length: 14 amino acids. Germline CDR1 DFQATT, CDR2 SNEGSKA (reference sequence). The DNA for the CDR3 is TGCAGTGCTAGTGCCTTAGCGGGATCAGAGACCCAGTACCTC. Translated: CSASALAGSETQYL.

The chain couples TRBV12-3 or TRBV12-4 to TRBJ1-3; D is unresolved. The CDR3 covers 14 residues. V shed 2 bases and J shed 0 bases, with 5 bases lying between them. This chain's CDR3 is CASSLRSSGNTIYF. The CDR3 region has the DNA TGTGCCAGCAGTTTACGTAGCTCTGGAAACACCATATATTTT.

The chain links TRBV7-9 to TRBJ2-7, with D unresolved. The V gene's germline CDR1 is SEHNR and CDR2 FQNEAQ (reference sequence). The CDR3 consists of 12 residues. V lost 5 bases and J lost 2, with 7 bases in between. As DNA, the CDR3 is TGTGCCAGCAGCACCGGCGCCTACGAGCAGTACTTC. Its translation: CASSTGAYEQYF.

This clonotype was counted only a few times. This chain links TRBV6-6 with TRBJ2-7; 10 bases match TRBD2. Germline lookup yields CDR1 MNHNY and CDR2 SVGAGI (reference sequence). V lost 2 bases, J lost 6 bases, and 1 base stayed unmatched. The CDR3 sequence is 13 residues long. CDR3 DNA sequence: TGTGCCAGCAGTTACCAGCGGGAGGGCGAGCAGTACTTC. Amino acid sequence: CASSYQREGEQYF.

The chain employs TRBV11-2 and TRBJ2-2; 10 nucleotides match TRBD1. CDR1 and CDR2 from the germline V gene are SGHAT and FQNNGV. CDR3 length: 16 amino acids. The V and J ends lost 5 bases and 5 bases, in that order; junction bases with no gene match: 8. The CDR3 is CASSLGTGVGTGELFF. CDR3 DNA: TGTGCCAGCAGCCTTGGGACAGGGGTTGGGACCGGGGAGCTGTTTTTT.

The chain uses TRBV12-3 or TRBV12-4 and TRBJ1-2; weak D call: TRBD1 (5 bases). The germline V and J ends were trimmed by 6 bases and 0 bases, with 20 bases remaining between them. The CDR3 runs to 17 residues. The CDR3 DNA is TGTGCCAGCAGGCCTTCTTCCCCAGGGCTGTCTAACTATGGCTACACCTTC. It codes for CASRPSSPGLSNYGYTF.

This clonotype was detected ten times or more. The V and J genes are TRBV12-3 or TRBV12-4 and TRBJ1-2; 8 bases fit TRBD1. The CDR3 runs 14 residues. Unmatched junction bases numbered 8, after V lost 7 bases and J lost 4 bases. The CDR3 loop is CASTLGQGSYGYTF. CDR3 sequence (DNA): TGTGCCAGCACTCTCGGACAGGGAAGCTATGGCTACACCTTC.

Turning to this clonotype: An end of the junction does not agree with germline; a read error may underlie this. This chain links TRBV20-1 with TRBJ2-2, with D possibly being TRBD1 or TRBD2 (5 bases each). The CDR3 is made up of 11 amino acids. Germline CDR1 reads DFQATT; CDR2 reads SNEGSKA (reference sequence). The CDR3 protein is CSGGRGEEPFF. The DNA for the CDR3 is TGCAGTGGCGGCCGGGGCGAGGAGCCGTTTTTT.

The chain is built from TRBV5-5 and TRBJ1-2; D is uncertain. Germline-derived CDR1 and CDR2 are SGHKS and YYEKEE (reference sequence). V shed 6 bases and J shed 8 bases, with 11 bases lying between them. There are 11 residues in the CDR3. The CDR3 nucleotides are TGTGCCAGCACTAGGACGGGAGGCTACACCTTC. This codes for CASTRTGGYTF.

This clonotype has only a few counts. V gene TRBV6-5 combines with J gene TRBJ1-1; 7 bases match TRBD1. Germline values: CDR1 MNHEY, CDR2 SVGAGI. With V trimmed by 5 bases and J by 5 bases, 8 bases remained unmatched. The CDR3 consists of 14 residues. The CDR3 DNA reads TGTGCCAGCAGTCTCCAGGGGGGGGAAACTGAAGCTTTCTTT. Translating gives CASSLQGGETEAFF.

V usage is TRBV7-2 and J usage is TRBJ2-7; D unclear. Germline CDR1 and CDR2: SGHTA and FQGNSA. CDR3 size: 15 residues. Trimming took off 1 base at V and 0 bases at J, with 10 bases between the two ends. The CDR3 protein is CASSLGPDPSYEQYF. In DNA, the CDR3 is TGTGCCAGCAGCTTAGGTCCCGACCCCTCCTACGAGCAGTACTTC. The full variable domain, its missing parts supplied by reference TRBV7-2 and TRBJ2-7, is GAGVSQSPSNKVTEKGKDVELRCDPISGHTALYWYRQSLGQGLEFLIYFQGNSAPDKSGLPSDRFSAERTGGSVSTLTIQRTQQEDSAVYLCASSLGPDPSYEQYFGPGTRLTVT.

The chain uses TRBV6-6 and TRBJ2-7; D not resolved. The CDR3 has 12 residues. Deletions cut 4 bases from V and 3 bases from J, with 7 bases between. Germline CDR1 reads MNHNY; CDR2 reads SVGAGI (reference sequence). The CDR3 coding sequence is TGTGCCAGCAGTTTTACGGTCTACGAGCAGTACTTC. Its protein is CASSFTVYEQYF.

By share, this clonotype counts as medium-sized. The chain uses TRBV11-3 and TRBJ1-2; no clear D gene. The V end lost 0 bases, the J end lost 8 bases, and 7 bases lay between the germline ends. CDR3 size: 12 residues. CDR1 is SGHNT, CDR2 YENEEA, per germline. CDR3 nucleotides: TGTGCCAGCAGCTTAGATATGGTGGGCTACACCTTC. Amino acid sequence: CASSLDMVGYTF.

This clonotype was seen a handful of times. V and J are TRBV10-3 and TRBJ1-1; TRBD1 might be the D (5 bases). V lost 8 bases and J lost 12, with 19 bases in between. Germline V lookup: CDR1 ENHRY, CDR2 SYGVKD. The CDR3 runs to 12 residues. CDR3 bases: TGTGCCATCGGAGGGGCGGGGCTGCGGCCTTTCTTT. Translating it yields CAIGGAGLRPFF.

This clonotype was counted at least ten times. J is TRBJ1-2 and V is TRBV6-5; 7 positions match TRBD1. The CDR3 is 14 amino acids. Germline values: CDR1 MNHEY, CDR2 SVGAGI. Trimming took 6 bases from V and 8 from J; bases not matched to a gene: 12. The CDR3 reads CASSGQAALYGYTF. The CDR3 DNA sequence: TGTGCCAGCAGCGGACAGGCCGCCCTTTACGGCTACACCTTC.

This clonotype appeared many times. The V and J genes are TRBV12-3 or TRBV12-4 and TRBJ1-1; 7 nucleotides line up with TRBD1. This CDR3 contains 16 residues. V lost 4 bases, J lost 1 base, and 9 bases stayed unmatched. The CDR3 loop is CASSSSRQGKNTEAFF. In nucleotides, the CDR3 is TGTGCCAGCAGTTCCTCCAGACAGGGCAAGAACACTGAAGCTTTCTTT.

The chain is built from TRBV15 and TRBJ2-2; perhaps TRBD2 as D (6 bases). V was pared by 5 bases and J by 6 bases, with 10 bases between. Germline loops: CDR1 LNHNV, CDR2 YYDKDF (reference sequence). This CDR3 contains 13 residues. In nucleotides, the CDR3 is TGTGCCACCAGCTCAGGGAGGTCCGGGGAGCTGTTTTTT. Translating it yields CATSSGRSGELFF.

The chain uses TRBV4-3 and TRBJ1-2; D unresolved. This CDR3 spans 15 amino acids. Per germline, CDR1 LGHNA and CDR2 YSLEER. The V end lost 1 base, the J end lost 8 bases, and 17 bases lay between the germline ends. CDR3 region: CASSQGVTTPGGYTF. The CDR3 DNA sequence: TGCGCCAGCAGCCAAGGAGTCACCACTCCCGGGGGCTACACCTTC.

The gene calls are TRBV3-1 and TRBJ1-3; D gene ambiguous. This CDR3 has 14 residues. Germline values: CDR1 LGHDT, CDR2 YNNKEL (reference sequence). V lost 4 bases, J lost 0 bases, and 7 bases lay in between. CDR3 in amino acids: CASSPSHSGNTIYF. The CDR3 coding sequence is TGTGCCAGCAGCCCGTCCCACTCTGGAAACACCATATATTTT.

This clonotype was observed a handful of times. This chain connects TRBV27 to TRBJ1-1; 10 nucleotides line up with TRBD1. CDR3 length equals 16 residues. Germline assignment: CDR1 MNHEY and CDR2 SMNVEV (reference sequence). Losses at the gene ends were 5 bases for V and 5 bases for J; bases not matched to a gene: 11. CDR3 protein: CASSRPGQGRGTEAFF. CDR3 DNA: TGTGCCAGCAGTCGTCCGGGACAGGGGCGGGGGACTGAAGCTTTCTTT.

This clonotype appeared many times. The chain uses TRBV29-1 and TRBJ2-3; D may be TRBD1 (6 bases). Trimming took off 1 base at V and 4 bases at J, with 9 bases between the two ends. The CDR3 runs 13 residues. Germline CDR1 SQVTM, CDR2 ANQGSEA. CDR3 sequence: CSVEVQGPDTQYF. In nucleotides, the CDR3 is TGCAGCGTTGAAGTTCAGGGGCCAGATACGCAGTATTTT.

This clonotype was counted many times. V usage is TRBV4-1 and J usage is TRBJ2-7; D remains ambiguous. Germline CDR1 MGHRA, CDR2 YSYEKL. The V end lost 0 bases, the J end lost 5 bases, and 5 bases lay between the germline ends. CDR3 length: 12 amino acids. CDR3 in amino acids: CASSQEAHEQYF. DNA for the CDR3: TGCGCCAGCAGCCAAGAGGCCCACGAGCAGTACTTC.

This clonotype was seen a few times. The chain employs TRBV7-8 and TRBJ2-7; TRBD1 matches at 8 bases. The CDR3 loop spans 13 amino acids. The V gene end was trimmed by 5 bases and the J gene end by 4 bases; junction bases not matched to a gene: 4. Germline lookup yields CDR1 SGHVS and CDR2 FQNEAQ. Here the CDR3 reads CASSQRTGYEQYF. DNA for the CDR3: TGTGCCAGCAGCCAACGGACAGGGTACGAGCAGTACTTC.

There are many counts of this clonotype. V usage is TRBV5-1 and J usage is TRBJ2-7, with 9 bases fitting TRBD1. Trimming took 5 bases from V and 2 from J; bases not matched to a gene: 8. CDR3 length: 15 amino acids. Germline lookup yields CDR1 SGHRS and CDR2 YFSETQ. The CDR3 region is CASRTGTGWTYEQYF. The CDR3 DNA reads as TGCGCCAGCAGAACCGGGACAGGGTGGACCTACGAGCAGTACTTC.

This clonotype has more than one count but fewer than ten. The chain recombines TRBV7-3 with TRBJ2-1; D call uncertain. The CDR3 totals 13 residues. The V and J ends lost 5 bases and 2 bases respectively, with 7 bases between them. CDR1 is SGHTA, CDR2 FQGTGA, per germline. The CDR3 DNA is TGTGCCAGCAGCCAAGGGACCTACAATGAGCAGTTCTTC. This gives the protein CASSQGTYNEQFF.

In its sample, this clonotype is medium-sized. CDR3 loop: CSAREGLFSSYNSPLHF. The CDR3 bases are TGCAGTGCTAGAGAAGGACTTTTTAGCTCCTATAATTCACCCCTCCACTTT. This rearrangement joins TRBV20-1 to TRBJ1-6; D uncertain. Trimming removed 0 bases from V and 0 bases from J, with 12 bases in between. The CDR3 covers 17 residues. CDR1 and CDR2 (germline): DFQATT, SNEGSKA (reference sequence).

This clonotype was found a few times. This chain uses TRBV10-3 with TRBJ2-1, with 11 bases fitting TRBD2. Germline V gene data show CDR1 as ENHRY and CDR2 as SYGVKD. The length of the CDR3 is 17 residues. V dropped 4 bases and J dropped 6; count of bases not matched to a gene: 11. CDR3 loop: CAISGHRASGRFNEQFF. DNA for the CDR3: TGTGCCATCAGTGGGCATAGGGCTAGCGGGAGGTTCAATGAGCAGTTCTTC.

Points on this clonotype: This CDR3 fails to terminate in the conserved phenylalanine or tryptophan, so it likely reflects a read error. The V gene is TRBV12-3 or TRBV12-4, the J gene TRBJ1-4; perhaps TRBD1 as D (5 bases). The V and J ends lost 5 bases and 7 bases respectively, with 11 bases between them. This CDR3 has 13 amino acids. The CDR3 spells CASSRQKGEKLFL. CDR3 sequence (DNA): TGTGCCAGCAGTCGACAGAAGGGTGAAAAACTGTTTTTA.